The 12 T cell receptor beta chains in this list originate from one sample, sequenced in a study of control samples from healthy donors and cancer patients. Sequenced by immunoSEQ multiplex PCR; TCRdb stores in-frame clones only, minus some. This sample has 260,000 or so clones, with about 80% found just once. The sequencing sample was made of PBMCs. These receptors originate from a woman aged 55-75 years with lung cancer.

The genes are TRBV5-1 and TRBJ1-3; D ambiguous. The CDR3 has 15 amino acids. Germline V lookup: CDR1 SGHRS, CDR2 YFSETQ. The V and J ends lost 2 bases and 0 bases respectively, with 9 bases between them. CDR3 DNA sequence: TGCGCCAGCAGCTTTGACGGTGCCTCTGGAAACACCATATATTTT. This codes for CASSFDGASGNTIYF.

The chain has TRBV4-2 and TRBJ2-2, with 9 bases matching TRBD1. The V gene end was trimmed by 0 bases and the J gene end by 6 bases; junction bases not matched to a gene: 2. The germline CDR1 and CDR2 sequences are LGHNA and YNFKEQ. The length of the CDR3 is 15 residues. CDR3 in amino acids: CASSQDTGGAGELFF. Written as DNA, the CDR3 is TGTGCCAGCAGCCAAGATACAGGGGGCGCCGGGGAGCTGTTTTTT.

The rearrangement links TRBV7-9 to TRBJ2-5; tentatively, D is TRBD1 (5 bases). The V and J ends lost 4 bases and 3 bases respectively, with 12 bases between them. The CDR3 has 14 residues. Germline loops: CDR1 SEHNR, CDR2 FQNEAQ (reference sequence). The CDR3 loop is CASSSLKGEETQYF. The CDR3 region has the DNA TGTGCCAGCAGCTCCTTGAAAGGGGAAGAGACCCAGTACTTC.

V and J are TRBV9 and TRBJ2-5; D unclear. The CDR3 totals 15 residues. The germline V and J ends were trimmed by 4 bases and 0 bases, with 13 bases remaining between them. From germline, CDR1 is SGDLS and CDR2 YYNGEE. CDR3 nucleotide sequence: TGTGCCAGCAGCCCCCCCAGATTGTACCAAGAGACCCAGTACTTC. Translation gives CASSPPRLYQETQYF.

The chain links TRBV18 to TRBJ2-7; 8 bases map to TRBD1. J was trimmed by 2 bases and V by 2 bases; bases with no gene match: 8. The CDR3 sequence is 16 residues long. The germline gives CDR1 KGHSH, CDR2 LQKENI. CDR3 residues: CASSPGGTGGTYEQYF. CDR3 DNA sequence: TGTGCCAGCTCACCAGGAGGAACAGGGGGGACCTACGAGCAGTACTTC.

The V gene is TRBV19, the J gene TRBJ2-7; TRBD1 matches at 8 bases. CDR1 is LNHDA and CDR2 is SQIVND in the germline V gene (reference sequence). The CDR3 is 16 residues long. After removal of 5 bases from V and 2 bases from J, the junction contained 11 bases not matched to a gene. Written as DNA, the CDR3 is TGTGCCAGTAGTCGCCGAACGGGACAGGATCCCTACGAGCAGTACTTC. Translating it yields CASSRRTGQDPYEQYF.

V and J are TRBV29-1 and TRBJ2-2; perhaps TRBD1 as D (5 bases). CDR3 length equals 12 residues. Germline CDR1 SQVTM, CDR2 ANQGSEA. V dropped 7 bases and J dropped 6 bases, with 12 bases sitting between them. The CDR3: CSGTGWAGELFF. CDR3 nucleotide sequence: TGCAGCGGAACAGGATGGGCCGGGGAGCTGTTTTTT.

J is TRBJ1-5 and V is TRBV6-2 or TRBV6-3, with unresolved D. The CDR3 is made up of 14 amino acids. The germline V gene encodes CDR1 MNHEY and CDR2 SVGEGT. Trimming took 6 bases from V and 3 from J, leaving 12 bases between them. The CDR3 protein is CASSPFTTNQPQHF. CDR3 nucleotide sequence: TGTGCCAGCAGCCCATTCACTACCAATCAGCCCCAGCATTTT.

The chain joins TRBV30 to TRBJ2-6; D uncertain. CDR1 and CDR2 from the germline V gene are GTSNPN and SVGIG (reference sequence). Trimming stripped 4 bases from V and 0 bases from J, with 16 bases between. The length of the CDR3 is 17 residues. Written as DNA, the CDR3 is TGTGCCTGGAAGATAGCTGTTTACCCCTCTGGGGCCAACGTCCTGACTTTC. Amino acids: CAWKIAVYPSGANVLTF.

The V gene is TRBV6-5, the J gene TRBJ1-6; TRBD1 matches 7 bases. The V gene end was trimmed by 0 bases and the J gene end by 16 bases; junction bases not matched to a gene: 3. The germline CDR1 and CDR2 sequences are MNHEY and SVGAGI. The CDR3 is 12 amino acids. The CDR3 DNA reads as TGTGCCAGCAGTTACTCGGAGGGGGCTCTCCACTTT. Protein sequence: CASSYSEGALHF.

This chain's CDR3 is CASSEGPRGYEQYF. The CDR3 DNA follows: TGTGCCAGCAGTGAAGGCCCCCGCGGTTACGAGCAGTACTTC. The chain has TRBV6-1 and TRBJ2-7; no clear D. In germline, CDR1 is MNHNS, CDR2 SASEGT. Trimming pared 1 base from V and 4 bases from J, leaving 11 bases between. This CDR3 has 14 residues.

V is TRBV28 and J is TRBJ1-1; possible D gene TRBD1, 6 bases. Germline lookup yields CDR1 MDHEN and CDR2 SYDVKM. The CDR3 runs 13 residues. V was pared by 6 bases and J by 4 bases, with 12 bases between. CDR3 sequence: CASSRGPGTEAFF. The CDR3 nucleotides are TGTGCCAGCAGCCGGGGGCCTGGCACTGAAGCTTTCTTT.